Given below is one T cell receptor beta chain in context. Its antigen is unidentified. Specified time point: newly diagnosed GD, antithyroid drugs for less than 3 months. PBMCs were the source of the RNA used for TCR sequencing. From an endocrinology department in Xi'an, China, came the patients. This entry comes from a study of regulatory T cells in long-lasting Graves disease. Points from the study as a whole: Reduced TCR diversity was observed in persistent Graves' patients versus newly diagnosed patients.

To make TCR beta libraries, researchers used iRepertoire HTBI primers and Arm-PCR of CDR3 regions. In TCRdb, the multiplex PCR reads were re-called with MiXCR into one record per CDR3 protein. The table has about 440,000 distinct CDR3 sequences, about 15% seen once. These data were also filed under a second study, of T cells in Graves' hyperthyroidism and ophthalmopathy. From that second work: Patients between 18 and 65 years old had hyperthyroidism, newly diagnosed and lasting under 2 months. Patients with ophthalmopathy were separated from those with stable hyperthyroidism by a 13 V-J model.

The starting material was peripheral blood mononuclear cells (PBMCs), obtained at new diagnosis, from a patient treated with antithyroid drugs. The receptor comes from a woman aged 18-29 years with Graves disease.

This CDR3 reads CSAIWDGSNQPQHF. The CDR3 coding sequence is TGCAGTGCGATCTGGGACGGATCCAATCAGCCCCAGCATTTT. J is TRBJ1-5 and V is TRBV20-1; weak D call: TRBD1 (5 bases). The CDR3 spans 14 residues. Germline V gene sequence: CDR1 DFQATT, CDR2 SNEGSKA (reference sequence). The germline V and J ends were trimmed by 6 bases and 3 bases, with 15 bases remaining between them.